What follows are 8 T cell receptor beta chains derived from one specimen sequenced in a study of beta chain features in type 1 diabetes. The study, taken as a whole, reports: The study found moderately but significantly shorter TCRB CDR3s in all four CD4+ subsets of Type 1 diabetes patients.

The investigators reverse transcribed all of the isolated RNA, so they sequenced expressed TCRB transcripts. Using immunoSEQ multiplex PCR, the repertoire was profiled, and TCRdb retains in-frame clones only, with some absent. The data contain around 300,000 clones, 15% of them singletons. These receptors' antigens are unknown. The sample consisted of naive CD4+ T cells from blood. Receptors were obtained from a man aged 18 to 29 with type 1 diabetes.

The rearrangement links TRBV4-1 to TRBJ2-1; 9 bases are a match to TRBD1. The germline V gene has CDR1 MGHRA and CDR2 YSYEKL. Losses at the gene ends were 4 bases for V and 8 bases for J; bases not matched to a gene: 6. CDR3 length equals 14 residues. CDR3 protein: CASSLMGQGYEQFF. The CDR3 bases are TGCGCCAGCAGCCTCATGGGACAGGGATATGAGCAGTTCTTC.

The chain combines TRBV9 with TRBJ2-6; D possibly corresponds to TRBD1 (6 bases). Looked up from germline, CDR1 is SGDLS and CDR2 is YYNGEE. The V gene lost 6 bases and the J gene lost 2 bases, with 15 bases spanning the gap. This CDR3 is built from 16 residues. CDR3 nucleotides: TGTGCCAGCACCACCCTCGGGGACACTGGGGCCAACGTCCTGACTTTC. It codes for CASTTLGDTGANVLTF.

The CDR3 reads CASSVQVSQETQYF. The DNA of the CDR3 is TGTGCCAGCAGTGTACAAGTAAGCCAAGAGACCCAGTACTTC. V gene TRBV6-5 combines with J gene TRBJ2-5; D unclear. The CDR3 consists of 14 residues. Germline V gene data show CDR1 as MNHEY and CDR2 as SVGAGI. The V end lost 5 bases, the J end lost 1 base, and 11 bases lay between the germline ends.

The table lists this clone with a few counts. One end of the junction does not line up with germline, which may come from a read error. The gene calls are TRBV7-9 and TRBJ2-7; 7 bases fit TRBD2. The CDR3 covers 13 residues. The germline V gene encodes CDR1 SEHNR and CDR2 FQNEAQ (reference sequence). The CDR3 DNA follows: TGTGCCAGCAGCTTAACCCAGGGAGGGCCCCAACACTTC. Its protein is CASSLTQGGPQHF.

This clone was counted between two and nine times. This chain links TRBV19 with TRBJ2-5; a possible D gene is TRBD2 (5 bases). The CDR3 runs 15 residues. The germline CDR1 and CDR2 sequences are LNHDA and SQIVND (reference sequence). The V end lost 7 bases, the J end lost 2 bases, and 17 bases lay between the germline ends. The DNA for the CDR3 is TGTGCCAGTAAGGAGTTCGGAGGAGTTCAAGAGACCCAGTACTTC. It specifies CASKEFGGVQETQYF.

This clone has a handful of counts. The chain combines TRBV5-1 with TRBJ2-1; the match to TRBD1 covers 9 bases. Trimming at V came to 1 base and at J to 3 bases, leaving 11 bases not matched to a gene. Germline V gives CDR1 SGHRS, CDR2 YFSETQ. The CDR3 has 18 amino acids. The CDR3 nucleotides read TGCGCCAGCAGCTTGTTCTCCCGATCGGGACAGGGCTACAATGAGCAGTTCTTC. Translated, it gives CASSLFSRSGQGYNEQFF.

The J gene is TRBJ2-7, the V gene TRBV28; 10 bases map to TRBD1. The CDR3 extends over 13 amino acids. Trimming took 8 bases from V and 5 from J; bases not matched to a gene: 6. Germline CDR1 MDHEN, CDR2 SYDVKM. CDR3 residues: CASHDRGRDEQYF. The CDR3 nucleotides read TGTGCCAGCCATGACAGGGGGCGGGACGAGCAGTACTTC.

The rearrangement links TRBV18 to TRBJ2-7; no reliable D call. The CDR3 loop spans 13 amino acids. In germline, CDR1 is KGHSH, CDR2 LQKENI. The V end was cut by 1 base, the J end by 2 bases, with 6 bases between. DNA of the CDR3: TGTGCCAGCTCACCACGCACAGCCTACGAGCAGTACTTC. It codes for CASSPRTAYEQYF. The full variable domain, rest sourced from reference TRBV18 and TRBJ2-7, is NAGVMQNPRHLVRRRGQEARLRCSPMKGHSHVYWYRQLPEEGLKFMVYLQKENIIDESGMPKERFSAEFPKEGPSILRIQQVVRGDSAAYFCASSPRTAYEQYFGPGTRLTVT.